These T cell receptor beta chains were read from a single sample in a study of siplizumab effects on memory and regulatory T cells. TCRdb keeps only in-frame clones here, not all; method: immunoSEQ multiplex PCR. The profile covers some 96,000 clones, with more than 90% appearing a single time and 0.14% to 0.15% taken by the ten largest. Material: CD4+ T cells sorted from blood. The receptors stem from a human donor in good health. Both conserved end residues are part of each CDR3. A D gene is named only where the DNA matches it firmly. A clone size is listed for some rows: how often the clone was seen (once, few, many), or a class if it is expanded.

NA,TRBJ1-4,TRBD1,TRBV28,TGTGCCAGCACTCTACAGGGGGCAAACATTGAAAAACTGTTTTTT,CASTLQGANIEKLFF
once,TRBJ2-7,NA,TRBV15,TGTGCCACCAGGATACAGGGCACCTACGAGCAGTACTTC,CATRIQGTYEQYF
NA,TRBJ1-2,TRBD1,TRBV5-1,TGCGCCAGCAGCTTGGAAGGACAGGCTAACTATGGCTACACCTTC,CASSLEGQANYGYTF
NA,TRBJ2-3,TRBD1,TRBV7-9,TGTGCCAGCAGCCATACCGACAGGGGAAACGCAGATACGCAGTATTTT,CASSHTDRGNADTQYF
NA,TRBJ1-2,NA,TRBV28,TGTGCCAGCAGTCCGTCGGCCTATGGCTACACCTTC,CASSPSAYGYTF
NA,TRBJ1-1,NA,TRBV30,TGTGCCTGGACCAAGGGGGGTGTGAACACTGAAGCTTTCTTT,CAWTKGGVNTEAFF
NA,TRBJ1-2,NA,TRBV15,TGTGCCACCAGCAGAGATAGACGGGAGAACTATGGCTACACCTTC,CATSRDRRENYGYTF
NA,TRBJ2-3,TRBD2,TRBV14,TGTGCCAGCAGCCCTAACCGCGGGGGGCGAACAGATACGCAGTATTTT,CASSPNRGGRTDTQYF
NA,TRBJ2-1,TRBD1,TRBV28,TGTGCCAGCAGATCTCAACAGGGGTGGGGGTTCTTC,CASRSQQGWGFF
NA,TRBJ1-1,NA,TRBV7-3,TGTGCCAGCAGCTTAGACAGGCACACTGAAGCTTTCTTT,CASSLDRHTEAFF
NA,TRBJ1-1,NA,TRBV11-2,TGTGCCAGCAGCACCAAGACAGGCCCGACTGAAGCTTTCTTT,CASSTKTGPTEAFF